This TCR beta chain derives from a study of blood T cell repertoires in COVID-19. Allocation to cohorts depended on clinical history reported by the participants. Recovered status applied to Cohort 3 donors who had two consecutive negative PCRs. It also applied to those with clearance or with symptom resolution. Per the original methods: The assay estimated nucleated cells by amplifying reference gene primers. Clones were read by immunoSEQ multiplex PCR, and TCRdb kept only the in-frame ones, dropping some. That table is the source of V, J and clone size, and D and trimming were worked out from the DNA. The sample holds roughly 300,000 clones, approximately 84% seen once. The CDR3 runs 16 residues. The V segment lost 6 bases and the J segment 1 base; nucleotides outside the gene matches: 8. Per the germline V gene, CDR1 is MDHEN and CDR2 is SYDVKM. This clone was found once.

Sequences were obtained from PBMCs or T cells enriched from blood (not recorded which). The receptor was isolated from a woman aged 30 to 39 who had recovered from COVID-19. The chain carries TRBV28 and TRBJ1-5, with TRBD1 identical over 8 bases. CDR3 sequence reads: CASRAPGQGSNQPQHF. The CDR3 DNA is TGTGCCAGCAGGGCCCCTGGACAGGGAAGCAATCAGCCCCAGCATTTT.